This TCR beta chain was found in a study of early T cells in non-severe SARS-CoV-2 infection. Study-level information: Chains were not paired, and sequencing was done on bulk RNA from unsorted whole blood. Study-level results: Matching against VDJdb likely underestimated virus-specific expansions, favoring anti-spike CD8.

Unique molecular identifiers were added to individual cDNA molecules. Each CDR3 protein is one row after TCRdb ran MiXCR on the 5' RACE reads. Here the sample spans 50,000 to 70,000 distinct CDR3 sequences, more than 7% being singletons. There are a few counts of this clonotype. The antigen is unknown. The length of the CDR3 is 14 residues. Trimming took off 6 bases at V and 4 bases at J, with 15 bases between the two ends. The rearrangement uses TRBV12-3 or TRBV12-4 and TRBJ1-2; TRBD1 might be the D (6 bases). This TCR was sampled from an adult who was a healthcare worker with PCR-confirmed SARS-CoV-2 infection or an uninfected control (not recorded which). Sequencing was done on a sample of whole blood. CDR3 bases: TGTGCCAGCAGACCAGGGGCGGGGAGCTATGGCTACACCTTC. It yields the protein CASRPGAGSYGYTF.